Listed below are T cell receptor beta chains from one sample, sequenced in a study of shared T cell receptors in the human thymus. Profiling relied on immunoSEQ multiplex PCR, and the TCRdb table lists in-frame clones only, not all of them. The sample holds some 700,000 clones, around 89% seen once. These same data were also listed under a study on human thymus T cells.

The sample comprised thymocytes. The source is a boy in the first two years of life with a congenital heart defect. CDR3s include the opening cysteine and the closing phenylalanine or tryptophan. Fields, in order: D gene, clone size, V gene, CDR3 length, J gene, CDR3 DNA, CDR3 protein. D genes are given only for firm matches. Size tells how often a clone was seen (once, few, many) or the class of an expanded clone, and some rows leave it out.

TRBD2,-,TRBV28,17,TRBJ2-1,TGTGCCAGCAGCCCCGACACCGGACTAGCGGGAAGGGATGAGCAGTTCTTC,CASSPDTGLAGRDEQFF
TRBD2,-,TRBV7-2,16,TRBJ2-3,TGTGCCAGCAGCTTAGGGACGGGACTAGTCTCAGATACGCAGTATTTT,CASSLGTGLVSDTQYF
TRBD1,-,TRBV19,16,TRBJ1-5,TGTGCCAGTAGTATCATCCCGGACAGGTCTTATCAGCCCCAGCATTTT,CASSIIPDRSYQPQHF
TRBD1,-,TRBV9,14,TRBJ1-1,TGTGCCAGCAGCGTGGGACAGGGAGACACTGAAGCTTTCTTT,CASSVGQGDTEAFF
-,-,TRBV30,13,TRBJ2-1,TGTGCCGGTCAACGGCAGGGCTCCGATGAGCAGTTCTTC,CAGQRQGSDEQFF
-,-,TRBV2,17,TRBJ2-5,TGTGCCACCAAACAGGTGGTGACGCGGGACGGGCGAGAGACCCAGTACTTC,CATKQVVTRDGRETQYF
TRBD1,-,TRBV19,15,TRBJ2-1,TGTGCCAGTAGCCGTGGACAGGGGGTTCACAATGAGCAGTTCTTC,CASSRGQGVHNEQFF
TRBD2,-,TRBV4-2,16,TRBJ2-7,TGTGCCAGCAGCCCCTGGCCTAGCGGGAGAAACGGCGAGCAGTACTTC,CASSPWPSGRNGEQYF
-,once,TRBV27,17,TRBJ2-3,TGTGCCAGCAGTTCCCAACAGGGATCGGGATATCAAGATACGCAGTATTTT,CASSSQQGSGYQDTQYF
-,-,TRBV4-3,16,TRBJ2-1,TGCGCCAGCAGCCAAGTCGGGGGTCTCACCTACAATGAGCAGTTCTTC,CASSQVGGLTYNEQFF
-,-,TRBV6-4,19,TRBJ1-5,TGTGCCAGCAGTGACTCGAAACTGCAGGGCCGATATAGCAATCAGCCCCAGCATTTT,CASSDSKLQGRYSNQPQHF
-,-,TRBV28,16,TRBJ1-5,TGTGCCAGCAGTTTGGCCCCAGGGAGGATTTATCAGCCCCAGCATTTT,CASSLAPGRIYQPQHF
TRBD1,-,TRBV27,16,TRBJ2-7,TGTGCCAGCAGTTTTATTTCTACAGGGGGCGGATACGAGCAGTACTTC,CASSFISTGGGYEQYF
-,-,TRBV14,15,TRBJ2-7,TGTGCCAGCAGCCAAGGGCATAGCCCAAGGTACGAGCAGTACTTC,CASSQGHSPRYEQYF
TRBD1,-,TRBV6-1,14,TRBJ1-2,TGTGCCAGCAGTCTTCGGGACAGGGCTAATGGCTACACCTTC,CASSLRDRANGYTF
-,-,TRBV15,18,TRBJ2-2,TGTGCCACCAGCAGAGTGACGTACGGGAGTGGGAACACCGGGGAGCTGTTTTTT,CATSRVTYGSGNTGELFF
TRBD1,-,TRBV11-2,16,TRBJ2-4,TGTGCCAGCAGCTACGGGACAGCTTTAGCCAAAAACATTCAGTACTTC,CASSYGTALAKNIQYF
-,-,TRBV15,20,TRBJ1-1,TGTGCCACCAGCAGAGATTCAGAAGGGGTGAGCCCTAAGGGGAACACTGAAGCTTTCTTT,CATSRDSEGVSPKGNTEAFF
-,-,TRBV27,15,TRBJ2-3,TGTGCCAGCAGTTTACGTACAGGTGGGACAGATACGCAGTATTTT,CASSLRTGGTDTQYF
TRBD1,-,TRBV10-2,15,TRBJ1-5,TGCGCCAGCAGCGAGGACAGGTCTAGCAATCAGCCCCAGCATTTT,CASSEDRSSNQPQHF
TRBD1,-,TRBV5-1,15,TRBJ2-7,TGCGCCAGCAGCTTGGAGGCAGGGGGAACAGGCGAGCAGTACTTC,CASSLEAGGTGEQYF
-,-,TRBV4-3,16,TRBJ1-2,TGCGCCAGCAGCCAAGATCTGGAAGGGAGGAACTATGGCTACACCTTC,CASSQDLEGRNYGYTF